Below are 25 T cell receptor beta chains sequenced from a single sample in a study of OX40 agonist ivuxolimab in advanced cancers. TCRdb keeps only in-frame clones here, not all; method: immunoSEQ multiplex PCR. The sample contains tens of thousands of clones, roughly 89% of which appear only once. Source: CD4+ or CD8+ T cells sorted from blood, taken in a trial of the OX40 agonist ivuxolimab. These receptors all come from an adult with an advanced solid tumor such as melanoma, head and neck, liver or kidney cancer.

J is TRBJ1-1 and V is TRBV29-1; D gene ambiguous. The germline V gene encodes CDR1 SQVTM and CDR2 ANQGSEA. CDR3 size: 14 residues. V was cut by 1 base and J by 5 bases, with 14 bases left in between. CDR3 coding DNA: TGCAGCGTTGAAGGCCGCACGTCGGATACTGAAGCTTTCTTT. This codes for CSVEGRTSDTEAFF.

The chain is built from TRBV2 and TRBJ2-7; 9 bases are shared with TRBD1. The length of the CDR3 is 16 residues. The germline V gene has CDR1 SNHLY and CDR2 FYNNEI. V shed 5 bases and J 4 bases; nucleotides not matched to a gene: 12. CDR3 nucleotide sequence: TGTGCCAGCAGTCGCTCCCGGGACAGGGAATTTTACGAGCAGTACTTC. Encoded protein: CASSRSRDREFYEQYF.

The chain is built from TRBV28 and TRBJ1-4, with a tentative D call TRBD1 (5 bases). Between the trimmed V and J ends, which lost 3 bases and 6 bases, there was a span of 14 bases. Germline V gives CDR1 MDHEN, CDR2 SYDVKM. The length of the CDR3 is 15 residues. The CDR3 DNA follows: TGTGCCAGCAGTTTCCCGCAGGGAGGAGATGAAAAACTGTTTTTT. This gives the protein CASSFPQGGDEKLFF.

The rearrangement links TRBV7-3 to TRBJ2-3; 8 positions agree with TRBD1. V was pared by 5 bases and J by 4 bases, with 8 bases of the junction left unmatched. CDR3 length equals 15 residues. CDR1 is SGHTA, CDR2 FQGTGA, per germline. The CDR3 bases are TGTGCCAGCAGCCCTACAGGGGGTAGAGCAGATACGCAGTATTTT. Amino acid sequence: CASSPTGGRADTQYF.

This clone has a handful of counts. The chain links TRBV19 to TRBJ1-5; D unresolved. This CDR3 is built from 16 residues. Germline loops: CDR1 LNHDA, CDR2 SQIVND (reference sequence). Trimming cost V 1 base and J 4 bases, with 14 bases left between them. DNA for the CDR3: TGTGCCAGTAGTATAGGGCTTGGGCAGGATAATCAGCCCCAGCATTTT. It yields the protein CASSIGLGQDNQPQHF.

The J gene is TRBJ1-2, the V gene TRBV6-5; TRBD1 might be the D (5 bases). Germline loops: CDR1 MNHEY, CDR2 SVGAGI. Trimming pared 6 bases from V and 6 bases from J, leaving 17 bases between. The CDR3 has 14 amino acids. CDR3 sequence: CASRTRGSEDGYTF. The CDR3 coding sequence is TGTGCCAGCAGGACGCGGGGGTCGGAGGATGGCTACACCTTC.

The chain links TRBV5-1 to TRBJ2-7; D not certain. Between the trimmed V and J ends, which lost 0 bases and 2 bases, there was a span of 12 bases. Germline CDR1 SGHRS, CDR2 YFSETQ. The CDR3 totals 15 residues. CDR3 in amino acids: CASSLVGGPAYEQYF. Written as DNA, the CDR3 is TGCGCCAGCAGCTTGGTGGGCGGACCCGCCTACGAGCAGTACTTC.

This rearrangement joins TRBV5-1 to TRBJ1-1; D unclear. Per the germline V gene, CDR1 is SGHRS and CDR2 is YFSETQ. The CDR3 is 15 amino acids. Trimming cost V 0 bases and J 5 bases, with 14 bases left between them. The CDR3 reads CASSLDGPGGTEAFF. For the CDR3, the DNA is TGCGCCAGCAGCTTGGACGGGCCAGGTGGGACTGAAGCTTTCTTT.

The V and J genes are TRBV27 and TRBJ2-7, with D perhaps matching TRBD1 or TRBD2 (6 bases each). Trimming pared 6 bases from V and 10 bases from J, leaving 22 bases between. This CDR3 region has 14 residues. In germline, CDR1 is MNHEY, CDR2 SMNVEV (reference sequence). CDR3: CASRGSGGTFGQYF. The CDR3 DNA reads as TGTGCCAGCAGGGGCTCCGGGGGCACCTTCGGACAGTACTTC.

The V call is TRBV27, the J call TRBJ2-5, with D unclear. The J call may be in error: the DNA end matches TRBJ2-7 better. Germline V gene sequence: CDR1 MNHEY, CDR2 SMNVEV (reference sequence). The CDR3 extends over 13 amino acids. CDR3 nucleotide sequence: TGTGCCAGCAGTTTATCTCCCTCCTACGAGCAGTACTTC. This translates into CASSLSPSYEQYF.

The gene calls are TRBV5-1 and TRBJ2-7; TRBD1 might be the D (8 bases). The CDR3 length is 15 residues. V gave up 3 bases and J gave up 6 bases, with 19 bases separating them. Germline-derived CDR1 and CDR2 are SGHRS and YFSETQ. The CDR3 spells CASSSSGDRFSEQYF. For the CDR3, the DNA is TGCGCCAGCAGCTCGAGCGGGGACAGGTTTTCCGAGCAGTACTTC.

The CDR3: CASSLEGTGYTEAFF. DNA for the CDR3: TGTGCCAGCAGCTTGGAAGGGACGGGGTACACTGAAGCTTTCTTT. The chain couples TRBV5-6 to TRBJ1-1, with D possibly being TRBD1 (5 bases). The CDR3 extends over 15 amino acids. Per germline, CDR1 SGHDT and CDR2 YYEEEE. The germline V and J ends were trimmed by 0 bases and 3 bases, with 12 bases remaining between them.

This chain uses TRBV27 with TRBJ1-1; TRBD1 is a possible D gene (6 bases). The germline V and J ends were trimmed by 6 bases and 1 base, with 9 bases remaining between them. Germline V lookup: CDR1 MNHEY, CDR2 SMNVEV (reference sequence). This CDR3 comprises 13 residues. The DNA for the CDR3 is TGTGCCAGCAGGGCAGGGGCGAACACTGAAGCTTTCTTT. It codes for CASRAGANTEAFF.

V is TRBV6-5 and J is TRBJ2-7; D may be TRBD1 (6 bases). The CDR3 spans 15 residues. Trimming pared 0 bases from V and 6 bases from J, leaving 15 bases between. Germline V gene data show CDR1 as MNHEY and CDR2 as SVGAGI. The CDR3 nucleotides are TGTGCCAGCAGTTACTCGCTCAGCCAAGGGGGCGAGCAGTACTTC. It encodes CASSYSLSQGGEQYF.

The rearrangement uses TRBV2 and TRBJ2-1; TRBD2 might be the D (5 bases). Per the germline V gene, CDR1 is SNHLY and CDR2 is FYNNEI. The CDR3 totals 13 residues. V was pared by 2 bases and J by 6 bases, with 8 bases between. CDR3 sequence reads: CASSEWRFNEQFF. The CDR3 DNA is TGTGCCAGCAGTGAATGGAGGTTCAATGAGCAGTTCTTC.

The chain couples TRBV29-1 to TRBJ2-7, with 7 positions matching TRBD1. This CDR3 contains 16 residues. The germline gives CDR1 SQVTM, CDR2 ANQGSEA. After removal of 6 bases from V and 2 bases from J, the junction contained 16 bases not matched to a gene. The CDR3 region has the DNA TGCAGCGTCCGATTGGGCCCACAGGGGCCCACCTACGAGCAGTACTTC. Encoded protein: CSVRLGPQGPTYEQYF.

The chain uses TRBV25-1 and TRBJ1-5; 8 bases line up with TRBD1. The CDR3 runs 16 residues. Trimming took 5 bases from V and 3 from J; bases not matched to a gene: 9. Germline V gene lookup returns CDR1 MGHDK and CDR2 SYGVNS. The CDR3 DNA reads as TGTGCCAGCAGTCCCGGGACAGGAGACCTCAATCAGCCCCAGCATTTT. This encodes CASSPGTGDLNQPQHF.

The chain has TRBV7-9 and TRBJ1-5; 9 bases agree with TRBD1. J lost 7 bases, V lost 4 bases, and 2 bases had no gene match. The CDR3 has 13 residues. Germline loops: CDR1 SEHNR, CDR2 FQNEAQ (reference sequence). This CDR3 is CASSSDRGQPQHF. In DNA, the CDR3 is TGTGCCAGCAGCTCCGACAGGGGGCAGCCCCAGCATTTT.

This clone was observed a single time. This rearrangement joins TRBV5-4 to TRBJ2-3, with a possible D match to TRBD2 (5 bases). V was cut by 4 bases and J by 4 bases, with 22 bases left in between. The CDR3 is 17 residues long. Germline loops: CDR1 SGHNT, CDR2 YYREEE (reference sequence). The CDR3 loop reads CASSDFGNLPGADTQYF. CDR3 nucleotides: TGTGCCAGCAGCGATTTCGGGAACCTTCCTGGGGCAGATACGCAGTATTTT.

The CDR3 spells CASSLALGAGELFF. DNA of the CDR3: TGTGCCAGCAGCTTAGCGTTGGGAGCCGGGGAGCTGTTTTTT. The chain recombines TRBV7-9 with TRBJ2-2; TRBD2 might be the D (5 bases). V was clipped by 0 bases and J by 6 bases, with 8 bases between them. The CDR3 is 14 amino acids. CDR1 and CDR2 (germline): SEHNR, FQNEAQ (reference sequence).

The gene calls are TRBV7-7 and TRBJ2-7, with D perhaps matching TRBD1 (6 bases). V lost 5 bases to trimming and J lost 2 bases, with 10 bases between them. The CDR3 sequence is 13 residues long. Germline CDR1 SSHAT, CDR2 FNYEAQ (reference sequence). CDR3 loop: CASSLDSAYEQYF. DNA of the CDR3: TGTGCCAGCAGCCTGGACAGTGCCTACGAGCAGTACTTC.

The V gene is TRBV21-1, the J gene TRBJ1-5; no check of the table's D call, TRBD1, against the DNA was made. TRBV21-1 has pseudogene status. The length of the CDR3 is 15 residues. CDR3 protein: CARGPGTGEHQPQHF. In DNA form, the CDR3 reads TGTGCCAGGGGTCCCGGGACAGGGGAACATCAGCCCCAGCATTTT.

The chain combines TRBV7-3 with TRBJ2-1; 12 nucleotides align to TRBD1. The J segment lost 0 bases and the V segment lost 5 bases, leaving 17 bases of the junction unmatched. Germline V gene lookup returns CDR1 SGHTA and CDR2 FQGTGA. This CDR3 comprises 21 residues. CDR3 nucleotides: TGTGCCAGCAGCCTCGGGACAGGGGGCGAGGGCCCCAGAAGCTCCTACAATGAGCAGTTCTTC. The encoded protein is CASSLGTGGEGPRSSYNEQFF.

V usage is TRBV5-1 and J usage is TRBJ1-1; maybe TRBD1 (6 bases). V lost 2 bases and J 4 bases, leaving 12 bases between the germline ends. CDR3 length equals 14 residues. Germline CDR1 reads SGHRS; CDR2 reads YFSETQ. The CDR3 DNA follows: TGCGCCAGCAGCTTCTCGGGGGCTGGCACTGAAGCTTTCTTT. Its translation: CASSFSGAGTEAFF.

The chain is built from TRBV9 and TRBJ1-1, with no clear D. Deletions cut 3 bases from V and 1 base from J, with 7 bases between. CDR1 is SGDLS and CDR2 is YYNGEE in the germline V gene. CDR3 length: 13 residues. The CDR3 sequence: CASSEQRNTEAFF. The CDR3 nucleotides are TGTGCCAGCAGCGAACAGCGGAACACTGAAGCTTTCTTT.